These 22 T cell receptor beta chains were sequenced from one sample in a study of response to subunit inactivated influenza vaccine. TCRdb reprocessed the RT-PCR reads via MiXCR and lists one record per CDR3 protein. The sample includes more than 700,000 distinct CDR3 sequences, about 20% of them seen just once. This material consisted of PBMCs from blood, taken around 5 days after vaccination. Every receptor here comes from a man between 45 and 60 years old who received an inactivated influenza vaccine.

This clonotype was observed a few times. The gene calls are TRBV7-2 and TRBJ2-3; 14 bases are shared with TRBD2. Germline CDR1 SGHTA, CDR2 FQGNSA. After removal of 8 bases from V and 9 bases from J, the junction contained 7 bases not matched to a gene. This CDR3 has 14 amino acids. This chain's CDR3 is CASATGLAGDTQYF. CDR3 coding DNA: TGTGCCAGCGCGACGGGACTAGCGGGAGACACGCAGTATTTT. Using reference TRBV7-2 and TRBJ2-3 for the parts outside the CDR3, the full variable domain is GAGVSQSPSNKVTEKGKDVELRCDPISGHTALYWYRQSLGQGLEFLIYFQGNSAPDKSGLPSDRFSAERTGGSVSTLTIQRTQQEDSAVYLCASATGLAGDTQYFGPGTRLTVL.

This chain uses TRBV12-3 or TRBV12-4 with TRBJ2-3; 8 bases align to TRBD2. The CDR3 contains 15 residues. With 3 bases clipped from V and 4 bases from J, the junction kept 6 bases outside the gene matches. CDR3 sequence (DNA): TGTGCCAGCAGTTTTGGCGGGAGGAGGCCAGATACGCAGTATTTT. Amino acids: CASSFGGRRPDTQYF.

This clonotype was seen a handful of times. This chain links TRBV4-2 with TRBJ2-3; TRBD1 might be the D (6 bases). CDR3 length: 18 amino acids. Germline V gene data show CDR1 as LGHNA and CDR2 as YNFKEQ. Trimming shortened V by 3 bases and J by 0 bases, and 19 bases separated the two germline ends. This CDR3 is CASSHGTPGAASTDTQYF. CDR3 DNA: TGTGCCAGCAGCCATGGTACACCAGGGGCCGCTAGCACAGATACGCAGTATTTT.

This clonotype has more than one count but fewer than ten. This chain uses TRBV20-1 with TRBJ2-7; 9 bases are shared with TRBD2. V lost 3 bases and J lost 2; bases outside the gene matches: 5. The CDR3 covers 14 residues. Germline values: CDR1 DFQATT, CDR2 SNEGSKA (reference sequence). CDR3: CSASVREGTYEQYF. Written as DNA, the CDR3 is TGCAGTGCTAGTGTGCGGGAGGGGACCTACGAGCAGTACTTC.

The V call is TRBV5-1, the J call TRBJ1-1; 7 bases agree with TRBD1. V gave up 2 bases and J gave up 6 bases; unmatched junction bases: 10. The germline V gene has CDR1 SGHRS and CDR2 YFSETQ. This CDR3 contains 15 residues. The CDR3 sequence: CASSFLRQGVPEAFF. The CDR3 DNA reads as TGCGCCAGCAGCTTTTTAAGGCAGGGGGTGCCTGAAGCTTTCTTT.

The CDR3 reads CSAPKQGHPYGYTF. As DNA, the CDR3 is TGCAGTGCCCCAAAACAGGGGCACCCCTATGGCTACACCTTC. This chain links TRBV20-1 with TRBJ1-2, with 7 bases identical to TRBD1. The ends lost 6 bases at V and 4 bases at J; junction bases unmatched: 11. This CDR3 region has 14 residues. Per the germline V gene, CDR1 is DFQATT and CDR2 is SNEGSKA (reference sequence).

This clonotype has a handful of counts. The chain links TRBV7-2 to TRBJ2-3, with TRBD2 matching 7 bases. CDR1 SGHTA and CDR2 FQGNSA come from the germline V gene. The trim removed 4 bases at V and 4 bases at J, leaving 8 bases unmatched. The CDR3 runs 15 residues. CDR3 sequence: CASSYLGSGSDTQYF. CDR3 DNA: TGTGCCAGCAGCTACTTGGGTAGCGGGTCAGATACGCAGTATTTT. Combining the CDR3 with reference TRBV7-2 and TRBJ2-3 gives the whole variable domain GAGVSQSPSNKVTEKGKDVELRCDPISGHTALYWYRQSLGQGLEFLIYFQGNSAPDKSGLPSDRFSAERTGGSVSTLTIQRTQQEDSAVYLCASSYLGSGSDTQYFGPGTRLTVL.

The chain employs TRBV6-5 and TRBJ2-2; D call uncertain. CDR3 length: 15 residues. Germline V lookup: CDR1 MNHEY, CDR2 SVGAGI. With 1 base removed from V and 4 bases from J, the gap between germline ends came to 10 bases. CDR3 coding DNA: TGTGCCAGCAGTTACTATGTCGCGGTCACCGGGGAGCTGTTTTTT. It specifies CASSYYVAVTGELFF.

This chain joins TRBV5-1 and TRBJ2-1; D could derive from TRBD1 or TRBD2 (6 bases each). The V gene lost 6 bases and the J gene lost 0 bases, with 13 bases spanning the gap. The CDR3 totals 15 residues. CDR1 and CDR2 from the germline V gene are SGHRS and YFSETQ. DNA of the CDR3: TGCGCCAGCAAGTGGGGGGCCTACTCCTACAATGAGCAGTTCTTC. It translates to CASKWGAYSYNEQFF. The full variable domain, its missing parts supplied by reference TRBV5-1 and TRBJ2-1, is KAGVTQTPRYLIKTRGQQVTLSCSPISGHRSVSWYQQTPGQGLQFLFEYFSETQRNKGNFPGRFSGRQFSNSRSEMNVSTLELGDSALYLCASKWGAYSYNEQFFGPGTRLTVL.

This sequence joins TRBV20-1 and TRBJ2-5; tentative D call: TRBD1 (6 bases). Germline loops: CDR1 DFQATT, CDR2 SNEGSKA (reference sequence). The germline V and J ends were trimmed by 6 bases and 5 bases, with 13 bases remaining between them. CDR3 size: 12 residues. The CDR3 sequence: CSANRVHETQYF. In DNA, the CDR3 is TGCAGTGCGAACAGGGTCCACGAGACCCAGTACTTC.

This clonotype turned up a few times. This chain uses TRBV6-5 with TRBJ2-2, with D uncertain. CDR3 length: 12 residues. V shed 2 bases and J shed 6 bases, with 4 bases lying between them. Per the germline V gene, CDR1 is MNHEY and CDR2 is SVGAGI. The CDR3 region is CASSYESGELFF. The CDR3 coding sequence is TGTGCCAGCAGTTACGAGTCCGGGGAGCTGTTTTTT.

The gene calls are TRBV2 and TRBJ2-1; 9 bases agree with TRBD2. Unmatched junction bases numbered 5, after V lost 9 bases and J lost 5 bases. The germline V gene encodes CDR1 SNHLY and CDR2 FYNNEI. CDR3 size: 13 residues. CDR3 in DNA: TGTGCCAGGCTAGCGGGGTTACACAATGAGCAGTTCTTC. It codes for CARLAGLHNEQFF.

This clonotype was detected only a few times. The rearrangement uses TRBV20-1 and TRBJ2-1; 9 bases fit TRBD2. The CDR3 has 15 residues. Germline CDR1 is DFQATT and CDR2 is SNEGSKA (reference sequence). V shed 0 bases, J shed 6 bases, and the junction held 6 bases outside the gene matches. This CDR3 reads CSARDWLAGSNEQFF. CDR3 nucleotides: TGCAGTGCTAGAGATTGGCTAGCGGGAAGCAATGAGCAGTTCTTC.

This chain connects TRBV18 to TRBJ2-3, with D perhaps being TRBD1 or TRBD2 (5 bases each). This CDR3 is built from 15 residues. CDR1 KGHSH and CDR2 LQKENI come from the germline V gene. Trimming pared 3 bases from V and 3 bases from J, leaving 13 bases between. The CDR3 is CASSPGGIGTDTQYF. CDR3 DNA: TGTGCCAGCTCACCTGGGGGTATCGGTACAGATACGCAGTATTTT.

The chain uses TRBV3-1 and TRBJ2-1; 8 bases match TRBD2. V dropped 2 bases and J dropped 7; count of bases not matched to a gene: 4. The CDR3 is 14 amino acids. Germline values: CDR1 LGHDT, CDR2 YNNKEL (reference sequence). CDR3 DNA sequence: TGTGCCAGCAGCCAACAGGCGGGGGGAAATGAGCAGTTCTTC. Amino acid sequence: CASSQQAGGNEQFF.

The V gene is TRBV7-8, the J gene TRBJ1-1; no firm D call. The V gene lost 5 bases and the J gene lost 4 bases, with 17 bases spanning the gap. CDR3 length: 15 residues. Germline CDR1 is SGHVS and CDR2 is FQNEAQ. The CDR3: CASSPRSRIGTEAFF. The CDR3, as DNA: TGTGCCAGCAGCCCTCGATCTCGAATCGGCACTGAAGCTTTCTTT.

J is TRBJ1-4 and V is TRBV12-3 or TRBV12-4; D remains unclear. The CDR3 runs to 15 residues. The V and J ends lost 5 bases and 2 bases respectively, with 12 bases between them. CDR3 sequence: CASSPWKVTNEKLFF. The CDR3 nucleotides read TGTGCCAGCAGTCCTTGGAAGGTTACTAATGAAAAACTGTTTTTT.

This chain joins TRBV4-2 and TRBJ2-3, with no clear D. Trimming stripped 3 bases from V and 7 bases from J, with 11 bases between. CDR3 length: 13 amino acids. The germline V gene has CDR1 LGHNA and CDR2 YNFKEQ. The CDR3 nucleotides read TGTGCCAGCAGCCAGGCCAGAAGGAATACGCAGTATTTT. It yields the protein CASSQARRNTQYF.

The gene calls are TRBV7-2 and TRBJ2-1, with D perhaps matching TRBD2 (5 bases). Trimming took off 10 bases at V and 3 bases at J, with 16 bases between the two ends. The CDR3 has 14 amino acids. CDR1 SGHTA and CDR2 FQGNSA come from the germline V gene. This CDR3 is CAIRPRENYNEQFF. The CDR3 nucleotides read TGTGCCATCAGGCCGAGGGAAAACTACAATGAGCAGTTCTTC.

This chain uses TRBV5-4 with TRBJ2-1, with 9 bases fitting TRBD1. Germline V gene data show CDR1 as SGHNT and CDR2 as YYREEE (reference sequence). V shed 4 bases and J 5 bases; nucleotides not matched to a gene: 7. The CDR3 extends over 15 amino acids. CDR3 sequence (DNA): TGTGCCAGCAGCAAAGACAGGGGGTCACACAATGAGCAGTTCTTC. The encoded protein is CASSKDRGSHNEQFF.

This clonotype was detected a few times. The chain carries TRBV12-3 or TRBV12-4 and TRBJ1-5; 7 bases map to TRBD1. The V segment lost 5 bases and the J segment 0 bases; nucleotides outside the gene matches: 7. This CDR3 region has 16 residues. Here the CDR3 reads CASSGDRDLSNQPQHF. The CDR3 nucleotides read TGTGCCAGCAGTGGCGACAGGGATCTTAGCAATCAGCCCCAGCATTTT.

This clonotype was recorded a few times. The genes are TRBV6-1 and TRBJ2-7; D ambiguous. The CDR3 has 13 amino acids. The V and J ends lost 7 bases and 1 base respectively, with 11 bases between them. Germline assignment: CDR1 MNHNS and CDR2 SASEGT. CDR3 coding DNA: TGTGCCAGCAACTCCAGGAATTCCTACGAGCAGTACTTC. Its translation: CASNSRNSYEQYF.